This TCR beta chain came from a study of cytomegalovirus exposure and HLA in healthy donors. Study at large: An analysis done earlier identified about 120 million unique TCR beta sequences from about 179 million T cells.

CDR3 length: 16 residues. Germline-derived CDR1 and CDR2 are SGHKS and YYEKEE (reference sequence). With V trimmed by 4 bases and J by 7 bases, 7 bases remained unmatched. The PCR contained 60 Vbeta and 13 Jbeta primers. TCRdb keeps only in-frame clones here, not all; method: immunoSEQ multiplex PCR. The sample lists about 85,000 clones; approximately 80% were seen once. The gene calls are TRBV5-5 and TRBJ2-1; 14 nucleotides line up with TRBD2. The receptor was derived from a woman aged 50 to 65 in good health and CMV-seropositive. The sequencing sample was made of PBMCs. The chain's CDR3 is CASSKGLAGEANEQFF. The CDR3 DNA is TGTGCCAGCAGCAAGGGACTAGCGGGAGAAGCGAATGAGCAGTTCTTC.